One sample yielded the 30 T cell receptor beta chains listed below, sequenced in a study of blood T cell repertoires in COVID-19. The assay was immunoSEQ multiplex PCR, and TCRdb's table has in-frame clones only and misses some. The sample lists a few hundred thousand clones, about 73% occurring once. Sequenced material: peripheral blood. Receptors originate from a woman older than 75 with acute or convalescent COVID-19.

J is TRBJ1-2 and V is TRBV12-3 or TRBV12-4; D gene ambiguous. The CDR3 totals 13 residues. Trimming pared 3 bases from V and 5 bases from J, leaving 10 bases between. DNA for the CDR3: TGTGCCAGCAGTTTTGGCGGGGATTATGGCTACACCTTC. This sequence encodes CASSFGGDYGYTF.

The chain uses TRBV5-1 and TRBJ1-1; the match to TRBD1 covers 8 bases. The CDR3 is 17 residues long. Germline V gives CDR1 SGHRS, CDR2 YFSETQ. Trimming took 0 bases from V and 3 from J; bases not matched to a gene: 10. CDR3 loop: CASSLGLGRDRYTEAFF. Here the CDR3 DNA reads TGCGCCAGCAGCTTGGGGCTGGGGCGGGACAGGTACACTGAAGCTTTCTTT.

This clone appeared a few times. The rearrangement links TRBV7-2 to TRBJ1-6; perhaps TRBD1 as D (6 bases). Germline V gene lookup returns CDR1 SGHTA and CDR2 FQGNSA. This CDR3 contains 15 residues. Trimming cost V 5 bases and J 10 bases, with 18 bases left between them. CDR3 DNA sequence: TGTGCCAGCAGCCTCCTACAGGGTAAGACGTCACCCCTCCACTTT. This gives the protein CASSLLQGKTSPLHF.

The chain joins TRBV19 to TRBJ2-1, with 9 bases lining up with TRBD2. Germline lookup yields CDR1 LNHDA and CDR2 SQIVND (reference sequence). The length of the CDR3 is 16 residues. Trimming removed 7 bases from V and 3 bases from J; junction bases left unmatched: 10. CDR3 loop: CASTPGAGGRYNEQFF. CDR3 in DNA: TGTGCCAGTACCCCTGGGGCGGGGGGGCGCTACAATGAGCAGTTCTTC.

The V and J genes are TRBV7-2 and TRBJ2-1; TRBD1 is a possible D gene (6 bases). Germline assignment: CDR1 SGHTA and CDR2 FQGNSA. Trimming left V 5 bases short and J 0 bases short, with 11 bases between. The length of the CDR3 is 15 residues. The CDR3, as DNA: TGTGCCAGCAGCACAACAGGGAACTCCTACAATGAGCAGTTCTTC. This gives the protein CASSTTGNSYNEQFF.

CDR3 DNA: TGTGCCAGCAGTTTCCCGGGACAGAGAGACTCTGGAAACACCATATATTTT. Translation: CASSFPGQRDSGNTIYF. The chain has TRBV27 and TRBJ1-3; 7 bases agree with TRBD1. CDR1 is MNHEY and CDR2 is SMNVEV in the germline V gene (reference sequence). This CDR3 has 17 amino acids. Germline trimming cut 3 bases from V and 0 bases from J; bases unmatched to any gene: 8.

The rearrangement uses TRBV4-3 and TRBJ1-2, with 7 bases aligning to TRBD1. In germline, CDR1 is LGHNA, CDR2 YSLEER. The CDR3 length is 15 residues. J gave up 0 bases and V 9 bases, and 10 bases lay outside the gene matches. CDR3 nucleotides: TGCGCCAGTTCAAGAGGGGGCGCAGCTAACTATGGCTACACCTTC. It translates to CASSRGGAANYGYTF.

V is TRBV5-1 and J is TRBJ1-1; D unresolved. The V end was cut by 2 bases, the J end by 7 bases, with 9 bases between. The CDR3 length is 12 residues. CDR1 and CDR2 from the germline V gene are SGHRS and YFSETQ. CDR3 DNA: TGCGCCAGCAGCTTCCTCGGGATTGAAGCTTTCTTT. Translation gives CASSFLGIEAFF.

In DNA form, the CDR3 reads TGTGCCAGCACCAAACTAGCGTCAAGCACAGATACGCAGTATTTT. This codes for CASTKLASSTDTQYF. The gene calls are TRBV28 and TRBJ2-3, with 7 bases aligning to TRBD2. Germline CDR1 reads MDHEN; CDR2 reads SYDVKM. This CDR3 is built from 15 residues. Trimming took 7 bases from V and 0 from J; bases not matched to a gene: 7. The full variable domain, its missing parts supplied by reference TRBV28 and TRBJ2-3, is DVKVTQSSRYLVKRTGEKVFLECVQDMDHENMFWYRQDPGLGLRLIYFSYDVKMKEKGDIPEGYSVSREKKERFSLILESASTNQTSMYLCASTKLASSTDTQYFGPGTRLTVL.

Only a few counts were recorded for this clone. V and J are TRBV10-2 and TRBJ1-1; D is unclear. CDR3 length: 13 residues. The V gene's germline CDR1 is WSHSY and CDR2 SAAADI. The germline V and J ends were trimmed by 8 bases and 1 base, with 11 bases remaining between them. The CDR3 is CASAPEANTEAFF. As DNA, the CDR3 is TGCGCCAGCGCCCCCGAGGCGAACACTGAAGCTTTCTTT.

The sample holds a few counts of this clone. The V and J genes are TRBV13 and TRBJ1-6, with 7 bases identical to TRBD1. J gave up 0 bases and V 5 bases, and 10 bases lay outside the gene matches. Germline lookup yields CDR1 PRHDT and CDR2 FYEKMQ (reference sequence). The CDR3 runs 18 residues. The CDR3 region is CASSRDSYASSYNSPLHF. The DNA of the CDR3 is TGTGCCAGCAGCCGGGACAGCTACGCAAGCTCCTATAATTCACCCCTCCACTTT. The variable domain in full, with the rest retrieved from reference TRBV13 and TRBJ1-6, is AAGVIQSPRHLIKEKRETATLKCYPIPRHDTVYWYQQGPGQDPQFLISFYEKMQSDKGSIPDRFSAQQFSDYHSELNMSSLELGDSALYFCASSRDSYASSYNSPLHFGNGTRLTVT.

This chain joins TRBV4-1 and TRBJ1-1; 7 nucleotides agree with TRBD1. The CDR3 sequence is 15 residues long. CDR1 is MGHRA and CDR2 is YSYEKL in the germline V gene. Unmatched junction bases numbered 4, after V lost 0 bases and J lost 3 bases. CDR3 loop: CASSQDSQGDTEAFF. The CDR3 DNA reads as TGCGCCAGCAGCCAAGATAGTCAGGGGGACACTGAAGCTTTCTTT.

This clone was seen more than once but under ten times. This chain uses TRBV5-4 with TRBJ2-3, with D tentatively TRBD2 (5 bases). In germline, CDR1 is SGHNT, CDR2 YYREEE (reference sequence). The germline V and J ends were trimmed by 4 bases and 2 bases, with 8 bases remaining between them. This CDR3 region has 13 residues. CDR3 amino acids: CASSQRYTDTQYF. The DNA of the CDR3 is TGTGCCAGCAGCCAGCGGTACACAGATACGCAGTATTTT.

This sequence joins TRBV23-1 and TRBJ2-1; maybe TRBD2 (5 bases). TRBV23-1 is recorded as an ORF, its role being uncertain. There are 16 residues in the CDR3. Trimming took off 1 base at V and 0 bases at J, with 10 bases between the two ends. The CDR3 here is CASSQFRGFSYNEQFF. CDR3 in DNA: TGCGCCAGCAGTCAATTTCGGGGTTTCTCCTACAATGAGCAGTTCTTC.

The gene calls are TRBV2 and TRBJ1-5; the match to TRBD1 covers 9 bases. Germline-derived CDR1 and CDR2 are SNHLY and FYNNEI. The CDR3 totals 15 residues. The V gene end was trimmed by 5 bases and the J gene end by 6 bases; junction bases not matched to a gene: 8. This CDR3 is CASSRGDRETQPQHF. The CDR3, as DNA: TGTGCCAGCAGTCGGGGGGACAGGGAAACTCAGCCCCAGCATTTT.

The chain uses TRBV19 and TRBJ1-4; 7 nucleotides line up with TRBD1. After removal of 0 bases from V and 8 bases from J, the junction contained 6 bases not matched to a gene. CDR3 length equals 15 residues. CDR1 is LNHDA, CDR2 SQIVND, per germline (reference sequence). The CDR3 sequence: CASSIDNRGQEKLFF. The DNA of the CDR3 is TGTGCCAGTAGTATAGATAACAGGGGTCAAGAAAAACTGTTTTTT.

With respect to this clone: Other DNA sequences in this sample translate to the same CDR3. This rearrangement joins TRBV7-2 to TRBJ1-1; D ambiguous. Germline V lookup: CDR1 SGHTA, CDR2 FQGNSA. This CDR3 has 14 residues. With 4 bases removed from V and 0 bases from J, the gap between germline ends came to 9 bases. For the CDR3, the DNA is TGTGCCAGCAGCTCCCCCACTATGAACACTGAAGCTTTCTTT. It codes for CASSSPTMNTEAFF.

The J gene is TRBJ2-7, the V gene TRBV6-5; 7 positions match TRBD2. This CDR3 is 14 amino acids long. In germline, CDR1 is MNHEY, CDR2 SVGAGI. Unmatched junction bases numbered 5, after V lost 6 bases and J lost 0 bases. CDR3 in DNA: TGTGCCAGCAGGGCGGGGACTAACTCCTACGAGCAGTACTTC. It codes for CASRAGTNSYEQYF.

The chain joins TRBV10-3 to TRBJ1-4, with 7 bases identical to TRBD1. V shed 10 bases and J 6 bases; nucleotides not matched to a gene: 11. CDR1 is ENHRY, CDR2 SYGVKD, per germline. The CDR3 runs 14 residues. The chain's CDR3 is CATAPRTGYEKLFF. Here the CDR3 DNA reads TGTGCCACAGCCCCTCGGACAGGTTATGAAAAACTGTTTTTT.

This rearrangement joins TRBV2 to TRBJ2-7, with D possibly TRBD1 on 5 matching bases. Germline CDR1 and CDR2: SNHLY and FYNNEI. Between the trimmed V and J ends, which lost 6 bases and 0 bases, there was a span of 9 bases. The CDR3 is 13 amino acids. CDR3 region: CASRRQTSYEQYF. The CDR3 DNA sequence: TGTGCCAGCAGAAGACAGACCTCCTACGAGCAGTACTTC.

This clone has only one observation. This chain links TRBV13 with TRBJ1-3, with D maybe TRBD1 (6 bases). CDR1 is PRHDT and CDR2 is FYEKMQ in the germline V gene (reference sequence). V lost 5 bases and J lost 10, with 18 bases in between. The CDR3 runs 14 residues. This CDR3 reads CASSNPPLDRTIYF. The CDR3 nucleotides read TGTGCCAGCAGCAATCCCCCTCTAGACAGGACCATATATTTT.

Only a few counts were recorded for this clone. This rearrangement joins TRBV5-1 to TRBJ1-4, with D possibly being TRBD1 (6 bases). This CDR3 is 16 amino acids long. V lost 3 bases, J lost 0 bases, and 12 bases lay in between. Germline V gene data show CDR1 as SGHRS and CDR2 as YFSETQ. The CDR3 DNA reads as TGCGCCAGCAGCTACGACAGGACCGCAACTAATGAAAAACTGTTTTTT. Translating gives CASSYDRTATNEKLFF.

The V call is TRBV30, the J call TRBJ1-2, with D uncertain. Looked up from germline, CDR1 is GTSNPN and CDR2 is SVGIG (reference sequence). The CDR3 spans 13 residues. V shed 4 bases and J shed 9 bases, with 18 bases lying between them. This CDR3 reads CAWTDLGGRSYTF. CDR3 DNA sequence: TGTGCCTGGACCGACTTAGGCGGAAGGAGCTACACCTTC.

This clone was seen more than once but under ten times. J is TRBJ1-2 and V is TRBV9; 8 nucleotides line up with TRBD1. The CDR3 loop spans 16 amino acids. Germline lookup yields CDR1 SGDLS and CDR2 YYNGEE. The V and J ends lost 4 bases and 2 bases, in that order; junction bases with no gene match: 10. The chain's CDR3 is CASSPHTRGLNYGYTF. CDR3 sequence (DNA): TGTGCCAGCAGCCCCCACACCAGGGGGCTCAACTATGGCTACACCTTC.

The chain employs TRBV4-2 and TRBJ2-5; 13 bases map to TRBD2. The V gene's germline CDR1 is LGHNA and CDR2 YNFKEQ. V lost 4 bases, J lost 5 bases, and 4 bases stayed unmatched. CDR3 length: 15 amino acids. CDR3 nucleotides: TGTGCCAGCAGCCCTACTAGCGGGAGGGAGGAGACCCAGTACTTC. This translates into CASSPTSGREETQYF.

The genes are TRBV19 and TRBJ1-5; weak D call: TRBD1 (6 bases). The germline gives CDR1 LNHDA, CDR2 SQIVND (reference sequence). Trimming removed 4 bases at V and 2 bases at J, with 21 bases between. This CDR3 is 18 amino acids long. Here the CDR3 reads CASSTRGGPAGGNQPQHF. Written as DNA, the CDR3 is TGTGCCAGTAGTACCCGCGGGGGGCCTGCGGGGGGCAATCAGCCCCAGCATTTT.

The V gene is TRBV19, the J gene TRBJ2-5, with D unresolved. The V and J ends lost 0 bases and 5 bases respectively, with 10 bases between them. Germline loops: CDR1 LNHDA, CDR2 SQIVND (reference sequence). The CDR3 is made up of 14 amino acids. The CDR3 coding sequence is TGTGCCAGTAGTATAGAGAGCCGTAAGGAGACCCAGTACTTC. Amino acid sequence: CASSIESRKETQYF.

This chain joins TRBV7-9 and TRBJ1-2; possibly TRBD1 for D (6 bases). V was trimmed by 1 base and J by 1 base, leaving 10 bases between them. The germline gives CDR1 SEHNR, CDR2 FQNEAQ (reference sequence). CDR3 length: 15 amino acids. This chain's CDR3 is CASSLVDRFNYGYTF. In DNA form, the CDR3 reads TGTGCCAGCAGCTTAGTGGACAGATTTAACTATGGCTACACCTTC.

The chain couples TRBV11-1 to TRBJ2-5, with 7 positions matching TRBD2. V shed 5 bases and J 5 bases; nucleotides not matched to a gene: 11. Germline values: CDR1 SGHAT, CDR2 FQDESV (reference sequence). This CDR3 spans 15 amino acids. CDR3 DNA: TGTGCCAGCAGCACCCCGCGGGGGTTCATCGAGACCCAGTACTTC. Translation gives CASSTPRGFIETQYF.

The chain joins TRBV6-5 to TRBJ1-4; TRBD1 matches 9 bases. The J segment lost 8 bases and the V segment lost 6 bases, leaving 4 bases of the junction unmatched. The CDR3 sequence is 13 residues long. In germline, CDR1 is MNHEY, CDR2 SVGAGI. CDR3 protein: CASSRTGEEKLFF. DNA of the CDR3: TGTGCCAGCAGCCGGACAGGGGAGGAAAAACTGTTTTTT.